This T cell receptor beta chain was found in a study of shared clonotypes between healthy human individuals. The study, taken as a whole, reports: The generation probabilities recorded for non-shared clonotypes fell below those of clonotypes shared by all four donors.

In germline, CDR1 is MNHEY, CDR2 SVGAGI. There are 13 residues in the CDR3. V was cut by 7 bases and J by 1 base, with 10 bases left in between. This clone was seen a single time. Its antigen remains unidentified. This sample includes further DNA sequences coding for the same CDR3. TCRdb keeps only in-frame clones here, not all; method: immunoSEQ multiplex PCR. The sample lists 1.6 million or so clones, approximately 98.5% occurring once. J is TRBJ1-1 and V is TRBV6-5; possibly TRBD1 for D (6 bases). This TCR was recovered from a man aged 30 to 45 in good health. Sequences were obtained from naive CD4+ T cells sorted from blood. Subset denoted: CD45RA+ positively selected. In DNA, the CDR3 is TGTGCCAGCAAACAGGGACGGAACACTGAAGCTTTCTTT. Protein: CASKQGRNTEAFF.